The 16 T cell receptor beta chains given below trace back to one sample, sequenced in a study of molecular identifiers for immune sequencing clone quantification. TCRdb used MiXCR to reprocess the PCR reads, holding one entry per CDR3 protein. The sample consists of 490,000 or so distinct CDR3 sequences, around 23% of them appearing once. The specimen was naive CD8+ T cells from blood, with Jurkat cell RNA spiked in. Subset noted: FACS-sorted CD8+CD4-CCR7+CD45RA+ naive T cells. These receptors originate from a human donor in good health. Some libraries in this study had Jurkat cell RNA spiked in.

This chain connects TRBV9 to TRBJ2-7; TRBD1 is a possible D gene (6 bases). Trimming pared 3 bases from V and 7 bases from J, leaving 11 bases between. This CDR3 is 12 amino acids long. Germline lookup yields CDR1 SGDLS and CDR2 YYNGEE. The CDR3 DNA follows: TGTGCCAGCAGCGGCCCCACAGGGGAGCAGTACTTC. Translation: CASSGPTGEQYF.

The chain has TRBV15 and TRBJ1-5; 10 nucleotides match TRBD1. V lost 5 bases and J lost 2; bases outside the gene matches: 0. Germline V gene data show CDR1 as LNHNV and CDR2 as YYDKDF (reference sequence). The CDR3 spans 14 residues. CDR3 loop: CATSGQGGNQPQHF. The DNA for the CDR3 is TGTGCCACCAGCGGACAGGGGGGCAATCAGCCCCAGCATTTT.

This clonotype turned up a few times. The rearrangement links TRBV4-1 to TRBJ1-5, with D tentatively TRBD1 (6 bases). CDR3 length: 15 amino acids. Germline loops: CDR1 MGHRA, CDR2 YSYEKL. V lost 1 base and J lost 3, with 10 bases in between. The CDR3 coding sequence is TGCGCCAGCAGCCAAGTGACAGGTTTCAATCAGCCCCAGCATTTT. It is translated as CASSQVTGFNQPQHF.

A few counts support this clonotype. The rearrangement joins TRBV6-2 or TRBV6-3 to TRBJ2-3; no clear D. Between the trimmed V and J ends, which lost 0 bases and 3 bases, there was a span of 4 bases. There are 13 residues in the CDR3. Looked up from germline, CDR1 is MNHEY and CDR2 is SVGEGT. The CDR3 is CASSYSLTDTQYF. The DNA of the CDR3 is TGTGCCAGCAGTTACTCACTTACAGATACGCAGTATTTT.

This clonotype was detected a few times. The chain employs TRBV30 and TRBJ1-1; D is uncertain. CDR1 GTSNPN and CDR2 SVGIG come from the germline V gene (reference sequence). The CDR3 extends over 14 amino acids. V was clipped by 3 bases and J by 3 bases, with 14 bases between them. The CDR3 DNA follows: TGTGCCTGGAGCCTCGGGGTAGGTTACACTGAAGCTTTCTTT. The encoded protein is CAWSLGVGYTEAFF. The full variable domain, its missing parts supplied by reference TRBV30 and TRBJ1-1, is SQTIHQWPATLVQPVGSPLSLECTVEGTSNPNLYWYRQAAGRGLQLLFYSVGIGQISSEVPQNLSASRPQDRQFILSSKKLLLSDSGFYLCAWSLGVGYTEAFFGQGTRLTVV.

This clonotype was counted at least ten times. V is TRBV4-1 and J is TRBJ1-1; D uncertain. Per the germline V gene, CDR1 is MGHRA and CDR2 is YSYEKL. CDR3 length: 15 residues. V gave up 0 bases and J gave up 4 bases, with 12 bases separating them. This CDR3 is CASSQDDPSGTEAFF. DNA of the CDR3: TGCGCCAGCAGCCAAGATGACCCCTCGGGCACTGAAGCTTTCTTT.

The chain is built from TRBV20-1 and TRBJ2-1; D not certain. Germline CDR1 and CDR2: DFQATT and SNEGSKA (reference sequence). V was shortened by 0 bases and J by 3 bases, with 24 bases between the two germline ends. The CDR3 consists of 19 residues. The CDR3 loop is CSARDGNPLTLSVYNEQFF. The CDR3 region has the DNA TGCAGTGCTAGAGATGGGAACCCCTTAACTCTGAGTGTCTACAATGAGCAGTTCTTC.

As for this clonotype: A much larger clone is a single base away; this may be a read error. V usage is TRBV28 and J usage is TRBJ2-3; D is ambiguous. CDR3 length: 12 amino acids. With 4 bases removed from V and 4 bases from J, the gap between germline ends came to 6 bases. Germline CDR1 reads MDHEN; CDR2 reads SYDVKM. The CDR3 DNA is TGTGCCAGCAGTTCCCACGCAGATACGCAGTATTTT. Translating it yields CASSSHADTQYF.

The CDR3 DNA reads as TGTGCCAGCAGCCCATTTCCTAAACAGGACATCACTGGGCAAGAGACCCAGTACTTC. Translation: CASSPFPKQDITGQETQYF. The chain employs TRBV3-1 and TRBJ2-5; D possibly corresponds to TRBD1 (5 bases). Germline V gene sequence: CDR1 LGHDT, CDR2 YNNKEL (reference sequence). V was cut by 4 bases and J by 2 bases, with 26 bases left in between. The CDR3 loop spans 19 amino acids.

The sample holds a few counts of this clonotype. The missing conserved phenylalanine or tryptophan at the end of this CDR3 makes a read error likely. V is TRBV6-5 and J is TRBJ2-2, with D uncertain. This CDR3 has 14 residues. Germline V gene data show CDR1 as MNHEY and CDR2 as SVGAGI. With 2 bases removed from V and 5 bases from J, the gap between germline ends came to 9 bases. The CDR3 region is CASSYGSGTGELFS. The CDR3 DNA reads TGTGCCAGCAGTTACGGGTCCGGTACCGGGGAGCTGTTTTCT.

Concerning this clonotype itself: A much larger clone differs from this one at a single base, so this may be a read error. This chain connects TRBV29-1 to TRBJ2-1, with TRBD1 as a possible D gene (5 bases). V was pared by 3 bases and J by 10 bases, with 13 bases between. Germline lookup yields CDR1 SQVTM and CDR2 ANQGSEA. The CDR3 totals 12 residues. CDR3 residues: CSVEAGSYEQFF. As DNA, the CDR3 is TGCAGCGTTGAGGCAGGGTCCTACGAGCAGTTCTTC.

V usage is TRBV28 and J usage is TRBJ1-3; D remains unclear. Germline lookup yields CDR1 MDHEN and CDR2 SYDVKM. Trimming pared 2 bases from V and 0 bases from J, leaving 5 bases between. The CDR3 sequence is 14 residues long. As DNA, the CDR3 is TGTGCCAGCAGTTTACATTCCTCTGGAAACACCATATATTTT. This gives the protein CASSLHSSGNTIYF.

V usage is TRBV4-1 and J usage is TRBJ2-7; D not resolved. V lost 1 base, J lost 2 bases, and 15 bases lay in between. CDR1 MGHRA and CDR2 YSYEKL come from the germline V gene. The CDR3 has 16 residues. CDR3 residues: CASSQGYRGTAYEQYF. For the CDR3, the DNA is TGCGCCAGCAGCCAAGGGTACCGCGGCACCGCCTACGAGCAGTACTTC.

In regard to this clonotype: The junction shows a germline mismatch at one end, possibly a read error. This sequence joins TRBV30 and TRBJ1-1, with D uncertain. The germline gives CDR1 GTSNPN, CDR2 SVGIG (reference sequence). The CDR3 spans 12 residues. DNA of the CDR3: TGTCCCTGGAGTGTAATGAACACTGAAGCTTTCTTT. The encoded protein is CPWSVMNTEAFF.

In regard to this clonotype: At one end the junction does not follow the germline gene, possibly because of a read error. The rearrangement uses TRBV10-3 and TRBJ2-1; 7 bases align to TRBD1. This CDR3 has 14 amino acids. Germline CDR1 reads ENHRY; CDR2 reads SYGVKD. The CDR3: CATSEGGPGNEQFF. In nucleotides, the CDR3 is TGTGCCACCAGTGAAGGGGGCCCGGGGAATGAGCAGTTCTTC.

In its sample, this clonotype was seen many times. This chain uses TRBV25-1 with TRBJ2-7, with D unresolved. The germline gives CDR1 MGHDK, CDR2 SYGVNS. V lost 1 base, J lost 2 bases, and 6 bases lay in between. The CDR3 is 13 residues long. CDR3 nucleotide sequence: TGTGCCAGCAGTGAATCAACAGCCTACGAGCAGTACTTC. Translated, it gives CASSESTAYEQYF.